The rows below give T cell receptor beta chains drawn from one sample of a study of T cells of healthy individuals. One entry per CDR3 protein, called by TCRdb with MiXCR from the 5' RACE reads. The sample contains about 60,000 distinct CDR3 sequences, under 20% of which appear only once. These receptors were taken from a human donor in good health. The CDR3 runs from the conserved cysteine through the conserved F or W. Fields, in order: D gene, clone size, V gene, J gene, CDR3 protein, CDR3 DNA. D genes are given only for firm matches. Where a row states a size, it is once, few, many or the class of an expanded clone; other rows omit it.

.,many,TRBV25-1,TRBJ2-5,CASSVRGGQETQYF,TGTGCCAGCAGTGTTAGGGGGGGCCAAGAGACCCAGTACTTC
TRBD2,many,TRBV4-3,TRBJ2-1,CASSQGSGRGGNEQFF,TGCGCCAGCAGCCAAGGGAGCGGGAGAGGGGGAAATGAGCAGTTCTTC
.,many,TRBV7-9,TRBJ2-1,CASSLEGTHEQFF,TGTGCCAGCAGCTTAGAGGGGACTCATGAGCAGTTCTTC
.,few,TRBV19,TRBJ1-5,CASSIHRDQPQHF,TGTGCCAGTAGTATCCACAGGGATCAGCCCCAGCATTTT
.,.,TRBV4-1,TRBJ2-7,CASSHPGYEQYF,TGCGCCAGCAGCCACCCCGGGTACGAGCAGTACTTC
TRBD2,few,TRBV20-1,TRBJ2-2,CSALSGTSGRGGELFF,TGCAGTGCTCTTTCCGGGACTAGCGGGAGAGGCGGGGAGCTGTTTTTT
TRBD1,.,TRBV7-9,TRBJ1-6,CASSKTGTENSPLHF,TGTGCCAGCAGCAAAACCGGGACAGAAAATTCACCCCTCCACTTT
.,few,TRBV4-1,TRBJ1-1,CASSQGKGLRTEAFF,TGCGCCAGCAGCCAGGGGAAGGGGCTGAGGACTGAAGCTTTCTTT
.,few,TRBV27,TRBJ2-2,CASSFSNTGELFF,TGTGCCAGCAGTTTCTCGAACACCGGGGAGCTGTTTTTT
.,.,TRBV25-1,TRBJ2-2,CASQGGGNTGELFF,TGTGCCAGCCAGGGAGGAGGAAACACCGGGGAGCTGTTTTTT
.,few,TRBV15,TRBJ2-7,CATSRAFHEQYF,TGTGCCACCAGCAGAGCGTTCCACGAGCAGTACTTC
.,many,TRBV28,TRBJ1-3,CASSLTNSGNTIYF,TGTGCCAGCAGTTTAACAAACTCTGGAAACACCATATATTTT
.,.,TRBV28,TRBJ1-5,CASTPRQGVFGPQHF,TGTGCCAGCACCCCACGGCAAGGGGTATTCGGGCCCCAGCATTTT
.,.,TRBV5-1,TRBJ1-1,CASSLVTFSNTEAFF,TGCGCCAGCAGCTTGGTGACATTTTCGAACACTGAAGCTTTCTTT
TRBD2,many,TRBV6-4,TRBJ2-3,CASSEGSGSTDTQYF,TGTGCCAGCAGTGAGGGTAGCGGGAGCACAGATACGCAGTATTTT
.,few,TRBV28,TRBJ2-5,CASITHTKETQYF,TGTGCCAGCATTACACACACCAAAGAGACCCAGTACTTC
.,.,TRBV7-9,TRBJ1-5,CASSKQGTQPQHF,TGTGCCAGCAGCAAGCAGGGCACTCAGCCCCAGCATTTT
.,.,TRBV5-1,TRBJ2-7,CASSYQGPGRYEQYF,TGCGCCAGCAGTTATCAGGGGCCTGGGAGGTACGAGCAGTACTTC
.,.,TRBV2,TRBJ2-7,CATAQEGNNEQYF,TGTGCCACGGCGCAGGAAGGAAATAACGAGCAGTACTTC
.,few,TRBV20-1,TRBJ2-2,CSAREGTGELFF,TGCAGTGCTAGAGAAGGGACCGGGGAGCTGTTTTTT
.,many,TRBV19,TRBJ2-7,CASSIGRDLPKGSPYEQYF,TGTGCCAGTAGTATTGGTCGGGACCTACCAAAAGGTAGCCCCTACGAGCAGTACTTC
TRBD1,.,TRBV6-1,TRBJ1-5,CASSTTGGSAQPQHF,TGTGCCAGCAGTACTACAGGGGGATCGGCTCAGCCCCAGCATTTT
TRBD2,.,TRBV27,TRBJ2-7,CASKMGGSYEQYF,TGTGCCAGCAAGATGGGCGGGAGCTACGAGCAGTACTTC
TRBD1,many,TRBV7-2,TRBJ1-1,CASSPDRANTEAFF,TGTGCCAGCAGCCCTGACAGGGCGAACACTGAAGCTTTCTTT
TRBD1,.,TRBV10-3,TRBJ1-2,CAISTQGDGYTF,TGTGCCATCAGTACGCAGGGGGATGGCTACACCTTC
.,.,TRBV29-1,TRBJ2-7,CSVDSASYEQYF,TGCAGCGTTGATTCGGCCAGCTACGAGCAGTACTTC
.,few,TRBV28,TRBJ1-6,CASSQDSFNSPLHF,TGTGCCAGCAGTCAGGACAGTTTTAATTCACCCCTCCACTTT
TRBD2,few,TRBV4-3,TRBJ2-1,CASSQVGTSRNEQFF,TGCGCCAGCAGCCAAGTGGGGACTAGTAGGAATGAGCAGTTCTTC
TRBD2,few,TRBV27,TRBJ2-3,CASRLWGGGTDTQYF,TGTGCCAGCAGACTATGGGGGGGGGGTACAGATACGCAGTATTTT
TRBD2,many,TRBV6-5,TRBJ2-7,CASSRDGLAGGQQYF,TGTGCCAGCAGCCGGGACGGACTAGCGGGAGGGCAGCAGTACTTC
.,few,TRBV4-3,TRBJ2-3,CASSQELPDTQYF,TGCGCCAGCAGCCAAGAGCTGCCAGATACGCAGTATTTT
.,few,TRBV7-6,TRBJ1-4,CASSPSRNEKLFF,TGTGCCAGCAGCCCGTCCCGAAATGAAAAACTGTTTTTT
TRBD1,few,TRBV5-1,TRBJ2-5,CASSWGQGMETQYF,TGCGCCAGCAGCTGGGGACAGGGAATGGAGACCCAGTACTTC
TRBD1,few,TRBV20-1,TRBJ2-1,CSTLQDPGTGQFF,TGCAGTACACTCCAAGACCCCGGGACAGGGCAGTTCTTC
.,.,TRBV2,TRBJ2-2,CASNGRGANTGELFF,TGTGCCAGCAACGGAAGGGGCGCGAACACCGGGGAGCTGTTTTTT
.,few,TRBV5-1,TRBJ1-1,CASAPRRESTEAFF,TGCGCCAGCGCACCCAGACGGGAGAGCACTGAAGCTTTCTTT